This T cell receptor beta chain comes out of a study of OX40 agonist ivuxolimab in advanced cancers. Germline CDR1 reads MNHEY; CDR2 reads SMNVEV (reference sequence). Trimming left V 2 bases short and J 2 bases short, with 21 bases between. The CDR3 spans 19 residues. A word on this clone: Its antigen is not identified.

Study-wide findings and caveats: A proportion of nonresponders additionally exhibited low normalized T-cell clonal expansion. Mean expanded clone counts were higher in CD8+ than CD4+ T cells. The study did not work out the antigen specificity of the expanded peripheral T cells. Clonal expansion was seen in CD4+ and CD8+ blood T cells by week 6 at 0.1 to 3.0 mg/kg.

Repertoires were generated with immunoSEQ multiplex PCR, while TCRdb's copy carries only in-frame clones and drops some. The data show roughly 96,000 clones, with less than 85% seen just once and approximately 5.5% held by the top ten. The clonotype comes from an adult with an advanced solid tumor such as melanoma, head and neck, liver or kidney cancer. The sequenced sample was CD4+ or CD8+ T cells sorted from blood, obtained in a trial of the OX40 agonist ivuxolimab. The V gene is TRBV27, the J gene TRBJ1-4; TRBD1 is a possible D gene (6 bases). CDR3 nucleotides: TGTGCCAGCAGTTTAAGTGCGACAGGTACTCATAGGACTAATGAAAAACTGTTTTTT. Translating it yields CASSLSATGTHRTNEKLFF.